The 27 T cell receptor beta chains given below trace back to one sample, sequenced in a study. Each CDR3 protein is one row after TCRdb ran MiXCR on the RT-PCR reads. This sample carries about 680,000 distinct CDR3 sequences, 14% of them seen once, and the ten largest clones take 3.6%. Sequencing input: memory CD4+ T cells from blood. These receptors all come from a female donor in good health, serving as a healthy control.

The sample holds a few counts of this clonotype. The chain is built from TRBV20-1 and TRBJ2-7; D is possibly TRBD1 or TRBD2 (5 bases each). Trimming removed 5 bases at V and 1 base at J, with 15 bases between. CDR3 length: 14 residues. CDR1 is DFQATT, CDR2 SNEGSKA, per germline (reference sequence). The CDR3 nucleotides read TGCAGTGCTTCGACCGGGGACGGTTCCTACGAGCAGTACTTC. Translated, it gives CSASTGDGSYEQYF.

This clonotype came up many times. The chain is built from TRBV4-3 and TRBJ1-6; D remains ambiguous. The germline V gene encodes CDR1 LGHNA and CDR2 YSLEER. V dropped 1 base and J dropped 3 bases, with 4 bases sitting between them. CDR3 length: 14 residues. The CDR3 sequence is CASSQGDYNSPLHF. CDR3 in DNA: TGCGCCAGCAGCCAAGGAGACTATAATTCACCCCTCCACTTT.

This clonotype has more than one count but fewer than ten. The CDR3 loop is CASSLVSLGYTF. DNA of the CDR3: TGTGCCAGCAGTTTAGTGAGCCTTGGCTACACCTTC. This chain links TRBV12-3 or TRBV12-4 with TRBJ1-2; D is uncertain. The CDR3 extends over 12 amino acids. V was pared by 1 base and J by 7 bases, with 7 bases between.

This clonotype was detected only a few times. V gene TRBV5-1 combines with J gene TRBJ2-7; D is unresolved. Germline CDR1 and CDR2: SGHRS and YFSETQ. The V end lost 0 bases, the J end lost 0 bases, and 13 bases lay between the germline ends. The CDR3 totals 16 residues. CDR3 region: CASSLDRVGPSYEQYF. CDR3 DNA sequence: TGCGCCAGCAGCTTGGATCGGGTTGGACCCTCCTACGAGCAGTACTTC.

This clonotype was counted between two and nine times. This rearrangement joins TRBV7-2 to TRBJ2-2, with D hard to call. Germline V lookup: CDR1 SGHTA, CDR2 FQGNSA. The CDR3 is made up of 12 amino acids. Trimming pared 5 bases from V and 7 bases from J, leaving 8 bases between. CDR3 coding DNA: TGTGCCAGCAGCCCCCCCAGCGGGGAGCTGTTTTTT. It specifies CASSPPSGELFF.

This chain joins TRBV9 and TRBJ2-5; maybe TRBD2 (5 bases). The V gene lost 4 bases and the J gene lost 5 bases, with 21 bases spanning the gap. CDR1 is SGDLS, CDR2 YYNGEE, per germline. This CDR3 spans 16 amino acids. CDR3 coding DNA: TGTGCCAGCAGCACACCCGGGATGGTCAGCGGCGAGACCCAGTACTTC. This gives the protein CASSTPGMVSGETQYF.

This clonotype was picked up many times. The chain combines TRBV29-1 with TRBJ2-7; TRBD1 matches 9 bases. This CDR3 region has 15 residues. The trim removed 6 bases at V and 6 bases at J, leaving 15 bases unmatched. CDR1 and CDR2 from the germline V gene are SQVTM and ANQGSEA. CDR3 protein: CSVPGQGVWSGEQYF. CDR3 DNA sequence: TGCAGCGTGCCGGGACAGGGAGTTTGGTCGGGCGAGCAGTACTTC.

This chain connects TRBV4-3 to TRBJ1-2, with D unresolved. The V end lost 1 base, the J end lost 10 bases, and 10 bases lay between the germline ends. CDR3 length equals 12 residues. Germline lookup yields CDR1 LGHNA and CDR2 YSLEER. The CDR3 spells CASSQGNYNYTF. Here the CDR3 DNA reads TGCGCCAGCAGCCAAGGGAACTATAACTACACCTTC.

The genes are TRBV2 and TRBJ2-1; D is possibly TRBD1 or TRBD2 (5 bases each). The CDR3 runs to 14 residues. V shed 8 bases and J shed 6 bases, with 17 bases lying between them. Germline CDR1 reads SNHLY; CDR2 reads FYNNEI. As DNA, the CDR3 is TGTGCCAGCCCGGGGCTCGAAGGTGGCAATGAGCAGTTCTTC. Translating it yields CASPGLEGGNEQFF.

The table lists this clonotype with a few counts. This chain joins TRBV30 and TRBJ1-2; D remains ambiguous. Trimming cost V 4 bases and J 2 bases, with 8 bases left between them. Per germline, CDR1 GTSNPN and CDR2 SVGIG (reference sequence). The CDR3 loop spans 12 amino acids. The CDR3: CAWMVPNYGYTF. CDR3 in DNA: TGTGCCTGGATGGTACCAAACTATGGCTACACCTTC.

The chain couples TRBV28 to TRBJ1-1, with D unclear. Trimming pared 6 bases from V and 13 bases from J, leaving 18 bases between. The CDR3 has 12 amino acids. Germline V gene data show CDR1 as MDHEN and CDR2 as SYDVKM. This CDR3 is CASRSLSETIFF. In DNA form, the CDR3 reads TGTGCCAGCAGATCCCTCTCCGAGACAATTTTCTTT.

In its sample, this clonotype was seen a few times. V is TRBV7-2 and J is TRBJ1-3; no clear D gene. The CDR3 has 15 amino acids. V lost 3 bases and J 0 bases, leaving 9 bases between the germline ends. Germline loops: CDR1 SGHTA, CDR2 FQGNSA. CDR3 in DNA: TGTGCCAGCAGCTTTACAGCTGGCTCTGGAAACACCATATATTTT. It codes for CASSFTAGSGNTIYF.

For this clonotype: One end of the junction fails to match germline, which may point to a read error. The CDR3 loop is CTSSDIAVSYVSGYTF. In DNA, the CDR3 is TGTACCAGCAGTGACATAGCAGTTAGTTATGTGTCCGGCTACACCTTC. The rearrangement joins TRBV25-1 to TRBJ1-2, with unresolved D. Germline-derived CDR1 and CDR2 are MGHDK and SYGVNS. The CDR3 contains 16 residues.

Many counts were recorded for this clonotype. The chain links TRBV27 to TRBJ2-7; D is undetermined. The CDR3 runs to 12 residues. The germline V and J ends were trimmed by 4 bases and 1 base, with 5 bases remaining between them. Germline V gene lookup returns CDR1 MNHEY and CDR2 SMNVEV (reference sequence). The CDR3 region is CASSSTSYEQYF. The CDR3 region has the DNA TGTGCCAGCAGTTCGACATCCTACGAGCAGTACTTC.

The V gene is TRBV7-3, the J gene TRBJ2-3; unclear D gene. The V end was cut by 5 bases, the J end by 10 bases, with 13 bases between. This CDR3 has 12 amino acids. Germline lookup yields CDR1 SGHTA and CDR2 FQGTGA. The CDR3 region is CASSPTHGPQYF. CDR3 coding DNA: TGTGCCAGCAGCCCGACTCACGGGCCGCAGTATTTT.

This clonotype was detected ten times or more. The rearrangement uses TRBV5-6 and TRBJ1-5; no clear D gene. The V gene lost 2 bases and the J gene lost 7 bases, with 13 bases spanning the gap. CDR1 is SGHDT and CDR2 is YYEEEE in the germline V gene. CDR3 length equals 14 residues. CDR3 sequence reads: CASSFHGFNQPQHF. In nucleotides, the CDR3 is TGTGCCAGCAGCTTCCACGGTTTCAACCAGCCCCAGCATTTT.

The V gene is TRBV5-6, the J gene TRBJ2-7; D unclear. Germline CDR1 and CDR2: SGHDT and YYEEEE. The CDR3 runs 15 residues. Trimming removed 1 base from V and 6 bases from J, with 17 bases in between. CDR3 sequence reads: CASSLNPGPDAEQYF. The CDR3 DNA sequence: TGTGCCAGCAGCTTGAACCCGGGCCCTGATGCCGAGCAGTACTTC.

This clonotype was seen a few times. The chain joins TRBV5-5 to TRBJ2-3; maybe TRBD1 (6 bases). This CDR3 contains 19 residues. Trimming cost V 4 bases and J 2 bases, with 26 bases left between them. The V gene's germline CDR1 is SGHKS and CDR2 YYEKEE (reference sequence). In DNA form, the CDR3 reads TGTGCCAGCAGCCCCAACGACAGGACACTCCGTTGGGACACAGATACGCAGTATTTT. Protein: CASSPNDRTLRWDTDTQYF.

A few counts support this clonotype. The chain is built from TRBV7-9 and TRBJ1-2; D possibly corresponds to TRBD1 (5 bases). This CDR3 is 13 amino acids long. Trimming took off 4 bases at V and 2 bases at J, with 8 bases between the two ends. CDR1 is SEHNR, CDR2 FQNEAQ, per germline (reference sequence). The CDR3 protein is CASSWEGNYGYTF. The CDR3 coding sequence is TGTGCCAGCAGCTGGGAGGGGAACTATGGCTACACCTTC.

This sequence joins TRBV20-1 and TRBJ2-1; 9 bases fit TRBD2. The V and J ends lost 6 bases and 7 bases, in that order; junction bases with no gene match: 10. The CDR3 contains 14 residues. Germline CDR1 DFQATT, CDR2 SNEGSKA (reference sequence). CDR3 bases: TGCAGTGCCAGGCTAGCGGGGAGGACTAATGAGCAGTTCTTC. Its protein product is CSARLAGRTNEQFF.

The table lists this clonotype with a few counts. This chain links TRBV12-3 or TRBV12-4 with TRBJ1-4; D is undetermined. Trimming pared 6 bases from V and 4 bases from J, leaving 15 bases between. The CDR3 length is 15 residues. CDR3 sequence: CASRPGNAGNEKLFF. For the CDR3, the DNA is TGTGCCAGCAGGCCTGGGAACGCCGGTAATGAAAAACTGTTTTTT.

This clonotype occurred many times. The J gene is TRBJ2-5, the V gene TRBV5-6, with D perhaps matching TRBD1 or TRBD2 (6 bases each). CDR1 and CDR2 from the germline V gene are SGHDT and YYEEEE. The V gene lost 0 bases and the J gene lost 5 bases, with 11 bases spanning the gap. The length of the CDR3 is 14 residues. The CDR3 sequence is CASSLVGGGETQYF. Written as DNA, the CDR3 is TGTGCCAGCAGCTTGGTAGGGGGAGGTGAGACCCAGTACTTC.

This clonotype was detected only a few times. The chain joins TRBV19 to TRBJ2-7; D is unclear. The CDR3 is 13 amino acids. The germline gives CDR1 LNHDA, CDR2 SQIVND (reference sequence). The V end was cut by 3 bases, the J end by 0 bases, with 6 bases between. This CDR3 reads CASSMGRSYEQYF. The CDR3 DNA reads TGTGCCAGTAGTATGGGCCGCTCCTACGAGCAGTACTTC.

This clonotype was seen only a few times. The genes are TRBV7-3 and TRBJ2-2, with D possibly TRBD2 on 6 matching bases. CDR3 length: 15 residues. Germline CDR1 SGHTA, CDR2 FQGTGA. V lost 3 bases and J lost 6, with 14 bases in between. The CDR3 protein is CASSLRGPRAGELFF. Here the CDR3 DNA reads TGTGCCAGCAGCTTGCGGGGACCTAGGGCCGGGGAGCTGTTTTTT.

CDR3: CASSLNWLAGGNEQYF. DNA for the CDR3: TGTGCCAGCAGCTTAAATTGGCTAGCGGGAGGAAACGAGCAGTACTTC. This chain joins TRBV11-2 and TRBJ2-7; TRBD2 agrees at 11 bases. Germline V lookup: CDR1 SGHAT, CDR2 FQNNGV. J was trimmed by 5 bases and V by 2 bases; bases with no gene match: 8. The CDR3 extends over 16 amino acids.

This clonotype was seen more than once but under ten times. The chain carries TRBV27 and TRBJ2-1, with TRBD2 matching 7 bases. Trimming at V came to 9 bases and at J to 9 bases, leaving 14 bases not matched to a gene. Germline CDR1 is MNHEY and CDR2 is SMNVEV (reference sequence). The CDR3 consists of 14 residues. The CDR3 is CASRIPGLRGEQFF. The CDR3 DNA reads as TGTGCCAGTCGGATACCGGGACTACGAGGTGAGCAGTTCTTC.

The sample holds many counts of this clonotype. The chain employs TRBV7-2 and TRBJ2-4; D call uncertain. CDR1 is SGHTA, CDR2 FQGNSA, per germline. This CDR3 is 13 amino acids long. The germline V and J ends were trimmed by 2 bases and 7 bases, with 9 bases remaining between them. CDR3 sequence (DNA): TGTGCCAGCAGCTTATTTTTAGGGAACATTCAGTACTTC. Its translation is CASSLFLGNIQYF.